These 13 T cell receptor beta chains were sequenced from one sample in a study of metastatic and nonmetastatic thyroid tumors (dated by TCRdb to 2019 to 2021). Libraries came from PCR. Sequencing relied on an Illumina HiSeq 4000. The public reads were reprocessed in TCRdb via fastp at Q25 and MiXCR, keeping in-frame beta chains. The sample table shows roughly 40,000 clones, and about 12% are seen once. Approximately 9.1% of the sample is held by the ten biggest clonotypes. None of the patients had been given any treatment before thyroid surgery. Material for sequencing was blood. The receptors here all came from a male donor with papillary thyroid cancer or a benign thyroid nodule (not recorded which). Some clones in this sample may be carry-over from other donors' samples.

This chain uses TRBV20-1 with TRBJ2-1; 7 bases are shared with TRBD1. Germline CDR1 is DFQATT and CDR2 is SNEGSKA (reference sequence). The J segment lost 10 bases and the V segment lost 1 base, leaving 10 bases of the junction unmatched. The CDR3 length is 14 residues. The CDR3 loop is CSARGTGPIWEQFF. CDR3 bases: TGCAGTGCTAGAGGGACAGGCCCGATTTGGGAGCAGTTCTTC.

The J gene is TRBJ1-1, the V gene TRBV4-2; 7 bases align to TRBD1. This CDR3 has 20 amino acids. Germline V gene sequence: CDR1 LGHNA, CDR2 YNFKEQ. Trimming at V came to 3 bases and at J to 4 bases, leaving 23 bases not matched to a gene. CDR3 residues: CASSHSGNQGVIGRRTEAFF. The CDR3 nucleotides are TGTGCCAGCAGCCACAGCGGGAACCAGGGGGTGATTGGCAGACGCACTGAAGCTTTCTTT.

The table lists this clone with many counts. V usage is TRBV7-2 and J usage is TRBJ2-7; 10 positions match TRBD2. Per the germline V gene, CDR1 is SGHTA and CDR2 is FQGNSA. This CDR3 region has 15 residues. V shed 6 bases and J 6 bases; nucleotides not matched to a gene: 11. CDR3 coding DNA: TGTGCCAGCAGTCGAACGGGACTAGCGTCGGGCGAGCAGTACTTC. Amino acids: CASSRTGLASGEQYF.

This clone was detected ten times or more. The genes are TRBV20-1 and TRBJ2-7; 7 bases are a match to TRBD1. Germline assignment: CDR1 DFQATT and CDR2 SNEGSKA (reference sequence). This CDR3 is 13 amino acids long. J gave up 6 bases and V 2 bases, and 7 bases lay outside the gene matches. The CDR3 protein is CSARRDSSAEQYF. CDR3 DNA: TGCAGTGCTAGACGGGACAGCTCTGCCGAGCAGTACTTC.

V and J are TRBV7-2 and TRBJ2-1, with D possibly matching TRBD2 (6 bases). CDR1 is SGHTA and CDR2 is FQGNSA in the germline V gene. This CDR3 spans 14 amino acids. Between the trimmed V and J ends, which lost 2 bases and 10 bases, there was a span of 15 bases. CDR3 sequence: CASSLMGLAGEQFF. Here the CDR3 DNA reads TGTGCCAGCAGCTTAATGGGACTGGCGGGAGAGCAGTTCTTC.

About this clone itself: Just one base apart from a much larger clone, this may be a read error. This chain links TRBV5-1 with TRBJ2-1; the D call may be TRBD1 or TRBD2 (7 bases each). Germline CDR1 SGHRS, CDR2 YFSETQ. The CDR3 consists of 19 residues. Deletions cut 0 bases from V and 9 bases from J, with 28 bases between. The CDR3 DNA is TGCGCCAGCAGCTTGGGACAGGGCGGGAGCGGCCACGGCTCTAGTGAGCAGTTCTTC. Its translation: CASSLGQGGSGHGSSEQFF.

This clone was observed many times. This chain joins TRBV5-4 and TRBJ1-1; TRBD1 aligns across 7 bases. CDR3 length: 13 amino acids. The J segment lost 3 bases and the V segment lost 3 bases, leaving 2 bases of the junction unmatched. Germline loops: CDR1 SGHNT, CDR2 YYREEE (reference sequence). DNA of the CDR3: TGTGCCAGCAGCTCGCAGGGGGACACTGAAGCTTTCTTT. Translation: CASSSQGDTEAFF.

The table lists this clone with many counts. This chain joins TRBV5-1 and TRBJ2-7; tentatively, D is TRBD1 (6 bases). V was shortened by 2 bases and J by 5 bases, with 8 bases between the two germline ends. In germline, CDR1 is SGHRS, CDR2 YFSETQ. This CDR3 is built from 12 residues. The CDR3 coding sequence is TGCGCCAGCAGCTTCAACAGGGACGAGCAGTACTTC. Residues: CASSFNRDEQYF. The full variable domain, completed using reference TRBV5-1 and TRBJ2-7, is KAGVTQTPRYLIKTRGQQVTLSCSPISGHRSVSWYQQTPGQGLQFLFEYFSETQRNKGNFPGRFSGRQFSNSRSEMNVSTLELGDSALYLCASSFNRDEQYFGPGTRLTVT.

This clone was picked up many times. V is TRBV20-1 and J is TRBJ1-5, with D possibly being TRBD1 (6 bases). There are 19 residues in the CDR3. Germline CDR1 DFQATT, CDR2 SNEGSKA (reference sequence). V lost 1 base, J lost 4 bases, and 26 bases lay in between. The CDR3 nucleotides read TGCAGTGCTAGAGCGACAGGTTCCTACCTAGGGATAGCAAATCAGCCCCAGCATTTT. Encoded protein: CSARATGSYLGIANQPQHF.

Ten or more counts support this clone. This chain uses TRBV7-2 with TRBJ2-7, with D possibly matching TRBD1 (5 bases). Trimming stripped 1 base from V and 2 bases from J, with 12 bases between. The CDR3 contains 15 residues. Germline V gene sequence: CDR1 SGHTA, CDR2 FQGNSA. Written as DNA, the CDR3 is TGTGCCAGCAGCTTAGAGGGGCTCGATCCCTACGAGCAGTACTTC. Its translation is CASSLEGLDPYEQYF. Based on the CDR3 plus reference TRBV7-2 and TRBJ2-7, the full variable domain is GAGVSQSPSNKVTEKGKDVELRCDPISGHTALYWYRQSLGQGLEFLIYFQGNSAPDKSGLPSDRFSAERTGGSVSTLTIQRTQQEDSAVYLCASSLEGLDPYEQYFGPGTRLTVT.

This clone was observed many times. The chain uses TRBV7-6 and TRBJ2-5, with TRBD2 matching over 15 bases. V lost 8 bases to trimming and J lost 5 bases; unmatched junction nucleotides: 6. CDR3 length: 15 amino acids. Germline CDR1 is SGHVS and CDR2 is FNYEAQ. CDR3 region: CASVRTSGRGETQYF. The CDR3, as DNA: TGTGCCAGCGTTCGGACTAGCGGGAGGGGCGAGACCCAGTACTTC. The complete variable domain, with remaining parts taken from reference TRBV7-6 and TRBJ2-5, reads GAGVSQSPRYKVTKRGQDVALRCDPISGHVSLYWYRQALGQGPEFLTYFNYEAQQDKSGLPNDRFSAERPEGSISTLTIQRTEQRDSAMYRCASVRTSGRGETQYFGPGTRLLVL.

This clone has a count of ten or more. The rearrangement links TRBV10-2 to TRBJ1-2; D is possibly TRBD1 (5 bases). Trimming took 4 bases from V and 4 from J, leaving 13 bases between them. The germline V gene has CDR1 WSHSY and CDR2 SAAADI. The CDR3 loop spans 14 amino acids. For the CDR3, the DNA is TGCGCCAGCAGTGGAGACATAGGGGCCTATGGCTACACCTTC. Its protein is CASSGDIGAYGYTF.

This chain joins TRBV20-1 and TRBJ2-7; D ambiguous. CDR3 length: 15 residues. V lost 4 bases and J 3 bases, leaving 19 bases between the germline ends. CDR1 DFQATT and CDR2 SNEGSKA come from the germline V gene (reference sequence). CDR3 nucleotide sequence: TGCAGTGCTAACCCCCCAGAGAATCAACTCTACGAGCAGTACTTC. Translating gives CSANPPENQLYEQYF.